A single sample is the source of the 19 T cell receptor beta chains below, sequenced in a study of blood T cell repertoires in COVID-19. Profiling relied on immunoSEQ multiplex PCR, and the TCRdb table lists in-frame clones only, not all of them. The data hold about 150,000 clones, with roughly 85% observed a single time. Sequencing was carried out using peripheral blood. All receptors derive from a woman of 80 years or more with active or convalescent COVID-19.

V and J are TRBV3-1 (or the pseudogene TRBV3-2) and TRBJ1-4; D is perhaps TRBD1 (6 bases). Germline CDR1 and CDR2: LGHDT and YNNKEL (reference sequence). Trimming pared 2 bases from V and 4 bases from J, leaving 8 bases between. There are 14 residues in the CDR3. The CDR3 nucleotides are TGTGCCAGCAGCCAATTACAGGGTAATGAAAAACTGTTTTTT. Encoded protein: CASSQLQGNEKLFF.

The chain recombines TRBV5-1 with TRBJ2-7, with 14 bases fitting TRBD2. Germline V lookup: CDR1 SGHRS, CDR2 YFSETQ. J lost 6 bases, V lost 3 bases, and 5 bases had no gene match. CDR3 length: 15 residues. CDR3 bases: TGCGCCAGCAGCTCCGGACTAGCGGGAGGTGGCGAGCAGTACTTC. This encodes CASSSGLAGGGEQYF.

The chain couples TRBV6-4 to TRBJ2-6, with 7 nucleotides matching TRBD2. The CDR3 totals 20 residues. Germline V gives CDR1 MRHNA, CDR2 SNTAGT. Trimming at V came to 10 bases and at J to 0 bases, leaving 21 bases not matched to a gene. The CDR3: CATPPWAGEFDNSGANVLTF. DNA for the CDR3: TGTGCCACCCCCCCCTGGGCGGGAGAATTTGATAACTCTGGGGCCAACGTCCTGACTTTC.

The chain has TRBV5-1 and TRBJ1-1, with TRBD1 matching over 7 bases. Germline CDR1 SGHRS, CDR2 YFSETQ. The CDR3 runs 16 residues. Trimming cost V 1 base and J 4 bases; bases outside gene matches: 10. The CDR3 nucleotides read TGCGCCAGCAGCTTGCACAGGGGCGACCTGGGCACTGAAGCTTTCTTT. Translated: CASSLHRGDLGTEAFF. Full variable domain (rest looked up from reference TRBV5-1 and TRBJ1-1): KAGVTQTPRYLIKTRGQQVTLSCSPISGHRSVSWYQQTPGQGLQFLFEYFSETQRNKGNFPGRFSGRQFSNSRSEMNVSTLELGDSALYLCASSLHRGDLGTEAFFGQGTRLTVV.

The rearrangement joins TRBV6-1 to TRBJ2-5, with 7 bases lining up with TRBD1. The CDR3 spans 16 residues. CDR1 is MNHNS, CDR2 SASEGT, per germline. Trimming removed 2 bases from V and 5 bases from J; junction bases left unmatched: 11. CDR3 sequence reads: CASSESRGQYGETQYF. CDR3 sequence (DNA): TGTGCCAGCAGTGAAAGCCGGGGACAGTACGGGGAGACCCAGTACTTC.

The chain uses TRBV7-9 and TRBJ1-1; perhaps TRBD1 as D (5 bases). V lost 2 bases to trimming and J lost 1 base, with 8 bases between them. The germline gives CDR1 SEHNR, CDR2 FQNEAQ (reference sequence). The length of the CDR3 is 14 residues. The CDR3: CASSLRGTNTEAFF. The CDR3 nucleotides are TGTGCCAGCAGCTTAAGGGGAACGAACACTGAAGCTTTCTTT.

V is TRBV27 and J is TRBJ1-5; no clear D gene. V shed 3 bases and J shed 1 base, with 16 bases lying between them. The CDR3 is 17 residues long. The germline V gene encodes CDR1 MNHEY and CDR2 SMNVEV (reference sequence). CDR3 region: CASSLGGRIGSNQPQHF. The CDR3 DNA follows: TGTGCCAGCAGTTTGGGCGGGAGGATAGGGAGCAATCAGCCCCAGCATTTT.

The chain has TRBV20-1 and TRBJ1-1; tentative D call: TRBD1 (5 bases). The V gene lost 3 bases and the J gene lost 4 bases, with 9 bases spanning the gap. The CDR3 loop spans 12 amino acids. Germline values: CDR1 DFQATT, CDR2 SNEGSKA (reference sequence). Here the CDR3 DNA reads TGCAGTGCTAGTCAGGGATCCACTGAAGCTTTCTTT. It codes for CSASQGSTEAFF.

The chain uses TRBV19 and TRBJ1-5, with a possible D match to TRBD1 (5 bases). Trimming stripped 7 bases from V and 3 bases from J, with 16 bases between. Per the germline V gene, CDR1 is LNHDA and CDR2 is SQIVND (reference sequence). The CDR3 totals 15 residues. CDR3 bases: TGTGCCAGTAACTCCGCGACAGAACCCAATCAGCCCCAGCATTTT. This encodes CASNSATEPNQPQHF.

The gene calls are TRBV5-1 and TRBJ1-4; 7 nucleotides align to TRBD1. CDR3 length: 16 residues. The germline V gene encodes CDR1 SGHRS and CDR2 YFSETQ. J gave up 0 bases and V 3 bases, and 5 bases lay outside the gene matches. The CDR3 protein is CASSWDSPATNEKLFF. The CDR3 nucleotides read TGCGCCAGCAGCTGGGACAGCCCTGCAACTAATGAAAAACTGTTTTTT.

This chain connects TRBV9 to TRBJ2-7, with D possibly TRBD1 on 6 matching bases. In germline, CDR1 is SGDLS, CDR2 YYNGEE. This CDR3 contains 16 residues. The V and J ends lost 3 bases and 5 bases respectively, with 21 bases between them. CDR3: CASSANWGQGYDEQYF. The CDR3 coding sequence is TGTGCCAGCAGCGCGAACTGGGGGCAGGGGTACGACGAGCAGTACTTC. Supplemented by reference TRBV9 and TRBJ2-7, the full variable domain reads DSGVTQTPKHLITATGQRVTLRCSPRSGDLSVYWYQQSLDQGLQFLIQYYNGEERAKGNILERFSAQQFPDLHSELNLSSLELGDSALYFCASSANWGQGYDEQYFGPGTRLTVT.

The rearrangement uses TRBV5-1 and TRBJ2-1, with a tentative D call TRBD2 (7 bases). Germline assignment: CDR1 SGHRS and CDR2 YFSETQ. Trimming removed 3 bases from V and 9 bases from J, with 13 bases in between. The CDR3 totals 13 residues. The DNA for the CDR3 is TGCGCCAGCAGCTGGGGGGGCGGGACTGAGCAGTTCTTC. Its translation is CASSWGGGTEQFF.

The chain uses TRBV7-9 and TRBJ2-1; 7 bases match TRBD2. The germline V gene has CDR1 SEHNR and CDR2 FQNEAQ (reference sequence). The CDR3 extends over 14 amino acids. The trim removed 6 bases at V and 7 bases at J, leaving 9 bases unmatched. CDR3 residues: CASREAGEGNEQFF. The CDR3 DNA follows: TGTGCCAGCAGGGAGGCGGGAGAAGGTAATGAGCAGTTCTTC.

V usage is TRBV7-3 and J usage is TRBJ1-1; 12 nucleotides match TRBD1. Looked up from germline, CDR1 is SGHTA and CDR2 is FQGTGA. The CDR3 totals 15 residues. V was pared by 0 bases and J by 5 bases, with 1 base of the junction left unmatched. This chain's CDR3 is CASSLTGQGATEAFF. CDR3 in DNA: TGTGCCAGCAGCTTAACGGGACAGGGGGCTACTGAAGCTTTCTTT.

The rearrangement joins TRBV19 to TRBJ1-1, with TRBD1 as a possible D gene (5 bases). V was pared by 2 bases and J by 0 bases, with 7 bases between. Germline CDR1 LNHDA, CDR2 SQIVND (reference sequence). The CDR3 sequence is 14 residues long. CDR3 residues: CASSIQGLNTEAFF. CDR3 sequence (DNA): TGTGCCAGTAGTATACAGGGCTTGAACACTGAAGCTTTCTTT.

The chain has TRBV21-1 and TRBJ2-7; the table names TRBD1, a call not compared with the DNA. TRBV21-1 is annotated as a pseudogene. This CDR3 is 16 amino acids long. The CDR3 DNA sequence: TGTGCCAGCAGCATCTTAAGGCAGGGGCCCGGAGGCGAGCAGTACTTC. Its translation: CASSILRQGPGGEQYF.

The chain recombines TRBV2 with TRBJ1-6; tentative D call: TRBD1 (5 bases). CDR1 and CDR2 (germline): SNHLY, FYNNEI. There are 14 residues in the CDR3. V was clipped by 8 bases and J by 6 bases, with 14 bases between them. As DNA, the CDR3 is TGTGCCAGCTTAAGGGGTTGGAGTAATTCACCCCTCCACTTT. It specifies CASLRGWSNSPLHF.

This clone was counted only a few times. The V gene is TRBV7-3, the J gene TRBJ2-1; D gene uncertain. The ends were cut back, 0 bases at V and 4 bases at J, with 7 bases in the middle. The CDR3 consists of 14 residues. Germline V gene sequence: CDR1 SGHTA, CDR2 FQGTGA. The CDR3 loop is CASSLTGLYNEQFF. Here the CDR3 DNA reads TGTGCCAGCAGCTTAACTGGGCTGTACAATGAGCAGTTCTTC.

The genes are TRBV28 and TRBJ1-5, with a possible D match to TRBD1 (5 bases). The CDR3 covers 12 residues. The V and J ends lost 8 bases and 4 bases respectively, with 9 bases between them. CDR1 is MDHEN and CDR2 is SYDVKM in the germline V gene. The CDR3 DNA sequence: TGTGCCAGCTGGCAGGGTAATCAGCCCCAGCATTTT. As protein: CASWQGNQPQHF.